One and the same sample provided the 10 T cell receptor beta chains below, sequenced in a study of cytomegalovirus exposure and HLA in healthy donors. Profiling relied on immunoSEQ multiplex PCR, and the TCRdb table lists in-frame clones only, not all of them. Here the sample spans 220,000 or so clones, approximately 87% being singletons. The sequencing input was PBMCs. The receptors originated from a woman aged 18-35 years in good health and CMV-seronegative.

The gene calls are TRBV9 and TRBJ2-1; TRBD1 agrees at 8 bases. The CDR3 has 17 residues. V trimming: 4 bases; J trimming: 3 bases; junction bases outside the gene matches: 12. CDR1 and CDR2 (germline): SGDLS, YYNGEE. For the CDR3, the DNA is TGTGCCAGCAGCCCATTCCACGGACAGGGCATCTACAATGAGCAGTTCTTC. Protein sequence: CASSPFHGQGIYNEQFF.

The rearrangement joins TRBV28 to TRBJ2-5; D unclear. The CDR3 contains 13 residues. Germline CDR1 is MDHEN and CDR2 is SYDVKM. With 6 bases removed from V and 2 bases from J, the gap between germline ends came to 10 bases. DNA of the CDR3: TGTGCCAGCAGCCTAGAGATTCAAGAGACCCAGTACTTC. Residues: CASSLEIQETQYF.

The chain has TRBV10-3 and TRBJ1-2; TRBD1 is a possible D gene (6 bases). CDR3 length: 15 residues. Trimming removed 6 bases at V and 4 bases at J, with 18 bases between. Looked up from germline, CDR1 is ENHRY and CDR2 is SYGVKD. The CDR3 is CAIRAGSTGIYGYTF. DNA of the CDR3: TGTGCCATCAGAGCGGGGTCCACAGGGATCTATGGCTACACCTTC.

This clone has only a few counts. J is TRBJ2-1 and V is TRBV7-3; D is unresolved. Germline CDR1 reads SGHTA; CDR2 reads FQGTGA. The V end lost 5 bases, the J end lost 0 bases, and 14 bases lay between the germline ends. The CDR3 has 16 residues. The CDR3 loop reads CASSLQPPGSYNEQFF. The CDR3 region has the DNA TGTGCCAGCAGCCTACAGCCTCCGGGCTCCTACAATGAGCAGTTCTTC.

The chain employs TRBV10-3 and TRBJ1-2; 10 bases align to TRBD1. In germline, CDR1 is ENHRY, CDR2 SYGVKD. The CDR3 extends over 13 amino acids. J was trimmed by 9 bases and V by 4 bases; bases with no gene match: 5. The CDR3 region is CAISGGQGLSYTF. The CDR3 nucleotides read TGTGCCATCAGTGGGGGACAGGGGTTGAGCTACACCTTC.

The CDR3 DNA reads TGTGCCAGCAGTTTATCGGGGGCCAGAGGCGAGCAGTACTTC. This sequence encodes CASSLSGARGEQYF. The chain carries TRBV27 and TRBJ2-7; D perhaps matches TRBD1 (6 bases). Trimming took off 0 bases at V and 6 bases at J, with 12 bases between the two ends. The CDR3 is 14 residues long. Per the germline V gene, CDR1 is MNHEY and CDR2 is SMNVEV (reference sequence).

The rearrangement links TRBV6-5 to TRBJ1-1; 7 nucleotides agree with TRBD1. The CDR3 extends over 12 amino acids. V lost 8 bases to trimming and J lost 10 bases; unmatched junction nucleotides: 10. Germline loops: CDR1 MNHEY, CDR2 SVGAGI. The CDR3 DNA reads as TGTGCCAGCGGCCGACAGGGAAATTCAGCTTTCTTT. Its protein product is CASGRQGNSAFF.

V is TRBV27 and J is TRBJ2-1; D is unclear. Germline CDR1 and CDR2: MNHEY and SMNVEV (reference sequence). This CDR3 region has 14 residues. The ends were cut back, 5 bases at V and 7 bases at J, with 15 bases in the middle. For the CDR3, the DNA is TGTGCCAGCAGTGGACGATGGGCTGAGAATGAGCAGTTCTTC. Translating it yields CASSGRWAENEQFF.

The rearrangement links TRBV27 to TRBJ1-2; D not resolved. Germline CDR1 and CDR2: MNHEY and SMNVEV (reference sequence). CDR3 length: 13 amino acids. V lost 3 bases, J lost 4 bases, and 9 bases lay in between. CDR3 sequence reads: CASSFGVSYGYTF. In nucleotides, the CDR3 is TGTGCCAGCAGTTTTGGGGTTAGCTATGGCTACACCTTC.

V is TRBV5-1 and J is TRBJ1-1, with no clear D. V was clipped by 3 bases and J by 6 bases, with 15 bases between them. The CDR3 is 14 amino acids. Germline values: CDR1 SGHRS, CDR2 YFSETQ. The DNA for the CDR3 is TGCGCCAGCAGCTCTCCCTACTCTAACGCTGAAGCTTTCTTT. As protein: CASSSPYSNAEAFF.